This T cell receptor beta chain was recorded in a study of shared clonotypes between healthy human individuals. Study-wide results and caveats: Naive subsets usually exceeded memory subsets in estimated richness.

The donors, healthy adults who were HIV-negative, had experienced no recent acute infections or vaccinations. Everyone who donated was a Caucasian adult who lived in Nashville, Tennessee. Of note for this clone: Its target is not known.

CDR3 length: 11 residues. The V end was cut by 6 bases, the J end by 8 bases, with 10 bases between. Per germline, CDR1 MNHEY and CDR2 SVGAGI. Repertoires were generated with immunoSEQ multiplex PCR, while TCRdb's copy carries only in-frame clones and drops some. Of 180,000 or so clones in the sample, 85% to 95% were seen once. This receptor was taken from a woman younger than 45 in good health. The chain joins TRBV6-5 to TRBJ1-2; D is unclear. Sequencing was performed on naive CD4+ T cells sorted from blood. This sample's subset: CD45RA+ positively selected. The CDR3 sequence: CASSPVIGYTF. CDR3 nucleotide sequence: TGTGCCAGCAGCCCCGTTATCGGCTACACCTTC.